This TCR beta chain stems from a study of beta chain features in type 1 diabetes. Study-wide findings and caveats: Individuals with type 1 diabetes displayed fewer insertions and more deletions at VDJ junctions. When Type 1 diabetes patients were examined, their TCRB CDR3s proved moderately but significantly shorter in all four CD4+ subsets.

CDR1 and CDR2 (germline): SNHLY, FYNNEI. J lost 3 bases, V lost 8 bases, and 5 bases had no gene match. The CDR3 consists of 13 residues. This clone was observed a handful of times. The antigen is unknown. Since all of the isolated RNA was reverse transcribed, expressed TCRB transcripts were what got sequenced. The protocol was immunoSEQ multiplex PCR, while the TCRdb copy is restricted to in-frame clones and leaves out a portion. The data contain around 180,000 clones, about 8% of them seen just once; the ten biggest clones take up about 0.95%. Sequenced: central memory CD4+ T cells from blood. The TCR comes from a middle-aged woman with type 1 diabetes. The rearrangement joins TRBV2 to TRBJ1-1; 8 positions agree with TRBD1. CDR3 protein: CASSTGEYTEAFF. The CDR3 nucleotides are TGTGCCAGCTCGACAGGGGAGTACACTGAAGCTTTCTTT.